Below are 31 T cell receptor beta chains sequenced from a single sample in a study of cytomegalovirus exposure and HLA in healthy donors. The study ran its PCR with 60 Vbeta and 13 Jbeta primers. Here immunoSEQ multiplex PCR was the method, and the copy in TCRdb shows in-frame clones only, minus some. In the table there are around 80,000 clones, about 78% of which are singletons. Sequencing used PBMCs. Receptors were obtained from a man in his late teens or twenties in good health and CMV-seropositive.

This clone was seen only a few times. This chain uses TRBV15 with TRBJ2-4, with TRBD2 matching over 7 bases. The CDR3 consists of 15 residues. The V gene end was trimmed by 4 bases and the J gene end by 0 bases; junction bases not matched to a gene: 3. The V gene's germline CDR1 is LNHNV and CDR2 YYDKDF (reference sequence). CDR3 nucleotides: TGTGCCACCAGCACTAGCGGACTAGCCAAAAACATTCAGTACTTC. Translating it yields CATSTSGLAKNIQYF.

The chain couples TRBV10-3 to TRBJ2-7, with TRBD2 as a possible D gene (5 bases). Germline lookup yields CDR1 ENHRY and CDR2 SYGVKD. V gave up 7 bases and J gave up 7 bases, with 17 bases separating them. CDR3 length: 13 residues. The CDR3 here is CAITSGLGSEQYF. In DNA, the CDR3 is TGTGCCATCACATCCGGGCTGGGGAGTGAGCAGTACTTC.

The rearrangement links TRBV2 to TRBJ1-3; TRBD1 matches at 7 bases. This CDR3 comprises 15 residues. Per the germline V gene, CDR1 is SNHLY and CDR2 is FYNNEI. J lost 2 bases, V lost 6 bases, and 7 bases had no gene match. For the CDR3, the DNA is TGTGCCAGCAGAAACAGGGGAAACGCTGGAAACACCATATATTTT. It yields the protein CASRNRGNAGNTIYF. Supplemented by reference TRBV2 and TRBJ1-3, the full variable domain reads EPEVTQTPSHQVTQMGQEVILRCVPISNHLYFYWYRQILGQKVEFLVSFYNNEISEKSEIFDDQFSVERPDGSNFTLKIRSTKLEDSAMYFCASRNRGNAGNTIYFGEGSWLTVV.

The rearrangement joins TRBV29-1 to TRBJ2-3; a possible D gene is TRBD2 (6 bases). The V gene lost 6 bases and the J gene lost 0 bases, with 16 bases spanning the gap. In germline, CDR1 is SQVTM, CDR2 ANQGSEA. The CDR3 runs to 15 residues. The chain's CDR3 is CSVAEGPHSTDTQYF. The CDR3 bases are TGCAGCGTGGCGGAGGGACCGCATAGCACAGATACGCAGTATTTT.

The chain combines TRBV5-1 with TRBJ1-1, with D perhaps TRBD1 (6 bases). The CDR3 totals 14 residues. Germline assignment: CDR1 SGHRS and CDR2 YFSETQ. V was shortened by 0 bases and J by 4 bases, with 10 bases between the two germline ends. CDR3 sequence reads: CASSLETGPTEAFF. The CDR3 region has the DNA TGCGCCAGCAGCTTGGAAACAGGGCCCACTGAAGCTTTCTTT.

The chain couples TRBV5-6 to TRBJ2-7, with TRBD1 matching over 9 bases. CDR1 is SGHDT and CDR2 is YYEEEE in the germline V gene. The V segment lost 6 bases and the J segment 7 bases; nucleotides outside the gene matches: 8. The CDR3 is made up of 13 amino acids. Here the CDR3 reads CASKRQGVWEQYF. CDR3 in DNA: TGTGCCAGCAAAAGACAGGGGGTTTGGGAGCAGTACTTC.

The chain employs TRBV4-1 and TRBJ2-4, with 7 bases that match TRBD2. The CDR3 runs 18 residues. Germline values: CDR1 MGHRA, CDR2 YSYEKL. Trimming removed 4 bases from V and 0 bases from J; junction bases left unmatched: 12. The CDR3: CASSLGGGSGLAKNIQYF. The CDR3 nucleotides are TGCGCCAGCAGCCTTGGGGGGGGTAGCGGACTAGCCAAAAACATTCAGTACTTC.

This clone was seen a few times. The V and J genes are TRBV6-6 and TRBJ2-7, with 12 bases fitting TRBD2. V gave up 6 bases and J gave up 3 bases; unmatched junction bases: 6. The V gene's germline CDR1 is MNHNY and CDR2 SVGAGI (reference sequence). This CDR3 comprises 15 residues. The CDR3 protein is CASSGLAGGYYEQYF. The CDR3 coding sequence is TGTGCCAGCAGCGGGCTAGCGGGAGGGTACTACGAGCAGTACTTC.

CDR3 in amino acids: CASSPDRRRGYTF. The CDR3 nucleotides are TGCGCCAGCAGCCCCGACAGGCGCCGGGGCTACACCTTC. This chain uses TRBV5-1 with TRBJ1-2; D is perhaps TRBD1 (6 bases). CDR1 SGHRS and CDR2 YFSETQ come from the germline V gene. The length of the CDR3 is 13 residues. V shed 4 bases and J shed 8 bases, with 15 bases lying between them.

The V call is TRBV18, the J call TRBJ2-2; a weak D match, TRBD2 (6 bases). Germline V gives CDR1 KGHSH, CDR2 LQKENI. CDR3 length: 14 amino acids. V was pared by 3 bases and J by 1 base, with 6 bases between. DNA for the CDR3: TGTGCCAGCTCACCCGGGGGGAACACCGGGGAGCTGTTTTTT. Residues: CASSPGGNTGELFF.

The CDR3 spells CASSTRLAGGDTQYF. Written as DNA, the CDR3 is TGTGCCAGCAGCACTAGACTAGCGGGAGGAGATACGCAGTATTTT. The chain carries TRBV9 and TRBJ2-3; 13 nucleotides match TRBD2. CDR1 SGDLS and CDR2 YYNGEE come from the germline V gene. Losses at the gene ends were 4 bases for V and 5 bases for J; bases not matched to a gene: 4. The CDR3 is made up of 15 amino acids.

The chain is built from TRBV5-1 and TRBJ1-1; TRBD1 matches at 8 bases. The germline V gene has CDR1 SGHRS and CDR2 YFSETQ. Trimming took 3 bases from V and 5 from J; bases not matched to a gene: 12. The CDR3 has 16 residues. CDR3 nucleotide sequence: TGCGCCAGCAGCTCCAGCAGGGGGCTCAAGGGGACTGAAGCTTTCTTT. This codes for CASSSSRGLKGTEAFF.

V gene TRBV28 combines with J gene TRBJ1-4; 10 nucleotides line up with TRBD1. V was pared by 3 bases and J by 8 bases, with 3 bases of the junction left unmatched. Germline-derived CDR1 and CDR2 are MDHEN and SYDVKM. The CDR3 has 14 residues. The CDR3 sequence is CASSFGTGVEKLFF. Here the CDR3 DNA reads TGTGCCAGCAGTTTCGGGACAGGGGTAGAAAAACTGTTTTTT.

This clone was found once. V gene TRBV29-1 combines with J gene TRBJ2-5, with 9 bases aligning to TRBD1. V dropped 7 bases and J dropped 2; count of bases not matched to a gene: 2. The germline gives CDR1 SQVTM, CDR2 ANQGSEA. The CDR3 covers 12 residues. The CDR3 reads CSAGTGQETQYF. The CDR3 DNA follows: TGCAGCGCCGGGACAGGGCAAGAGACCCAGTACTTC. The full variable domain, its missing parts supplied by reference TRBV29-1 and TRBJ2-5, is SAVISQKPSRDICQRGTSLTIQCQVDSQVTMMFWYRQQPGQSLTLIATANQGSEATYESGFVIDKFPISRPNLTFSTLTVSNMSPEDSSIYLCSAGTGQETQYFGPGTRLLVL.

V gene TRBV10-3 combines with J gene TRBJ2-5; tentatively, D is TRBD2 (6 bases). With 11 bases removed from V and 5 bases from J, the gap between germline ends came to 18 bases. Germline CDR1 is ENHRY and CDR2 is SYGVKD. The CDR3 loop spans 13 amino acids. In DNA, the CDR3 is TGTGCCGGAGGGGACTCCGGCCTCGAGACCCAGTACTTC. This codes for CAGGDSGLETQYF.

This chain uses TRBV27 with TRBJ1-2; 9 bases agree with TRBD1. The J segment lost 8 bases and the V segment lost 4 bases, leaving 11 bases of the junction unmatched. From germline, CDR1 is MNHEY and CDR2 SMNVEV (reference sequence). The CDR3 covers 15 residues. DNA of the CDR3: TGTGCCAGCAGTTCCAAATCAGGGACAGGGTTCGGCTACACCTTC. It codes for CASSSKSGTGFGYTF.

This clone was detected a few times. The chain uses TRBV7-6 and TRBJ2-7; a possible D gene is TRBD2 (6 bases). Germline V gene sequence: CDR1 SGHVS, CDR2 FNYEAQ. This CDR3 has 16 amino acids. The ends were cut back, 3 bases at V and 6 bases at J, with 21 bases in the middle. The CDR3 here is CASSFELPDRGGEQYF. For the CDR3, the DNA is TGTGCCAGCAGCTTTGAGCTACCTGATCGGGGAGGCGAGCAGTACTTC.

In DNA form, the CDR3 reads TGTGCCAGCAGCCTTCTCCTAGGAACCGGGGAGCTGTTTTTT. Its translation: CASSLLLGTGELFF. The V call is TRBV7-3, the J call TRBJ2-2, with D hard to call. This CDR3 comprises 14 residues. Trimming pared 5 bases from V and 5 bases from J, leaving 12 bases between. Germline V gives CDR1 SGHTA, CDR2 FQGTGA.

The genes are TRBV29-1 and TRBJ2-3, with D possibly TRBD2 on 6 matching bases. The CDR3 has 14 residues. Germline V gene lookup returns CDR1 SQVTM and CDR2 ANQGSEA. V lost 7 bases and J 6 bases, leaving 20 bases between the germline ends. The CDR3 bases are TGCAGCGGCGCGGGACGGCCCGGAGCGGATACGCAGTATTTT. As protein: CSGAGRPGADTQYF.

In this sample, this clone turned up once. The chain joins TRBV4-1 to TRBJ1-2; D gene ambiguous. The germline V gene has CDR1 MGHRA and CDR2 YSYEKL. V lost 1 base to trimming and J lost 4 bases, with 10 bases between them. The CDR3 has 14 amino acids. This CDR3 is CASSQVLGGYGYTF. The CDR3 bases are TGCGCCAGCAGCCAAGTTCTAGGTGGCTATGGCTACACCTTC.

J is TRBJ2-5 and V is TRBV5-1, with D perhaps TRBD2 (6 bases). The V end lost 4 bases, the J end lost 3 bases, and 10 bases lay between the germline ends. This CDR3 is built from 13 residues. Germline V gene data show CDR1 as SGHRS and CDR2 as YFSETQ. The CDR3 reads CASSTGLEETQYF. The CDR3 DNA reads TGCGCCAGCAGCACGGGACTTGAAGAGACCCAGTACTTC.

The rearrangement joins TRBV28 to TRBJ2-7; 11 nucleotides agree with TRBD2. The CDR3 totals 16 residues. The V segment lost 5 bases and the J segment 2 bases; nucleotides outside the gene matches: 8. The germline V gene encodes CDR1 MDHEN and CDR2 SYDVKM. CDR3 protein: CASSTGLAGLTYEQYF. CDR3 bases: TGTGCCAGCAGTACCGGACTAGCGGGCCTAACCTACGAGCAGTACTTC.

The rearrangement links TRBV6-1 to TRBJ2-7; 8 bases map to TRBD1. V lost 6 bases to trimming and J lost 5 bases; unmatched junction nucleotides: 6. The CDR3 runs 13 residues. Germline V gives CDR1 MNHNS, CDR2 SASEGT. As DNA, the CDR3 is TGTGCCAGCAGGGCAGGACAGGGACACGAGCAGTACTTC. Translation gives CASRAGQGHEQYF.

This chain joins TRBV18 and TRBJ2-6; no firm D call. The V end was cut by 8 bases, the J end by 4 bases, with 12 bases between. CDR1 and CDR2 (germline): KGHSH, LQKENI. CDR3 size: 14 residues. CDR3 in DNA: TGTGCCAGCCTAGAGGCCCTGGGGGCCAACGTCCTGACTTTC. Translated, it gives CASLEALGANVLTF.

The chain has TRBV5-1 and TRBJ1-1; unclear D gene. This CDR3 contains 13 residues. Germline assignment: CDR1 SGHRS and CDR2 YFSETQ. V dropped 0 bases and J dropped 5 bases, with 8 bases sitting between them. CDR3 sequence (DNA): TGCGCCAGCAGCTTGGAGGGAGGGACTGAAGCTTTCTTT. Translating it yields CASSLEGGTEAFF.

This clone was detected once. V is TRBV4-1 and J is TRBJ2-3, with 8 bases lining up with TRBD1. The CDR3 runs to 16 residues. V dropped 4 bases and J dropped 3; count of bases not matched to a gene: 9. CDR1 is MGHRA, CDR2 YSYEKL, per germline. The CDR3 spells CASSLQPGGGTDTQYF. The CDR3 DNA is TGCGCCAGCAGCCTACAACCAGGGGGCGGGACAGATACGCAGTATTTT.

This clone was counted between two and nine times. This chain uses TRBV4-1 with TRBJ1-1; the D gene is possibly TRBD1 (5 bases). V gave up 0 bases and J gave up 0 bases, with 8 bases separating them. Germline values: CDR1 MGHRA, CDR2 YSYEKL. The CDR3 totals 15 residues. The chain's CDR3 is CASSQEEGLNTEAFF. CDR3 DNA: TGCGCCAGCAGCCAAGAGGAGGGGTTGAACACTGAAGCTTTCTTT.

The rearrangement uses TRBV7-9 and TRBJ1-2; D remains unclear. CDR1 is SEHNR, CDR2 FQNEAQ, per germline (reference sequence). Between the trimmed V and J ends, which lost 5 bases and 8 bases, there was a span of 21 bases. The CDR3 loop spans 15 amino acids. CDR3 amino acids: CASSHISALVRGYTF. DNA for the CDR3: TGTGCCAGCAGCCACATCAGCGCCCTCGTTAGGGGCTACACCTTC.

The V gene is TRBV4-2, the J gene TRBJ1-2; the D is unclear. Trimming stripped 0 bases from V and 13 bases from J, with 12 bases between. The CDR3 is made up of 12 amino acids. Germline V lookup: CDR1 LGHNA, CDR2 YNFKEQ. CDR3 in amino acids: CASSQEEDYSTF. CDR3 DNA: TGTGCCAGCAGCCAAGAAGAAGACTACTCCACCTTC.

V gene TRBV28 combines with J gene TRBJ2-1; a weak D match, TRBD2 (6 bases). Per germline, CDR1 MDHEN and CDR2 SYDVKM. The germline V and J ends were trimmed by 10 bases and 6 bases, with 13 bases remaining between them. The CDR3 length is 12 residues. CDR3 DNA sequence: TGTGCCATCCGGGACTTCGCCAATGAGCAGTTCTTC. It yields the protein CAIRDFANEQFF.

V usage is TRBV6-5 and J usage is TRBJ2-6; D gene uncertain. CDR1 and CDR2 (germline): MNHEY, SVGAGI. V dropped 5 bases and J dropped 0 bases, with 8 bases sitting between them. This CDR3 has 15 amino acids. CDR3 loop: CASSPPSSGANVLTF. CDR3 sequence (DNA): TGTGCCAGCAGTCCTCCGAGCTCTGGGGCCAACGTCCTGACTTTC.